This T cell receptor beta chain was documented in a study of radiotherapy plus CTLA-4 blockade in lung cancer. As for the study in general: Objective responses emerged in 15% to 20% of patients, and around 31% attained disease control. The study, taken as a whole, reports: Subsequent to radiotherapy plus ipilimumab, tumor-derived TCR clones underwent expansion in blood.

The study gave focal radiation plus ipilimumab CTLA-4 blockade to patients with chemo-refractory metastatic non-small-cell lung cancer. Of note for this clone: Its antigen is not known.

The CDR3 is 14 residues long. The V end was cut by 3 bases, the J end by 0 bases, with 9 bases between. Germline V CDR1 and CDR2: SGHRS, YFSETQ. TCRdb keeps only in-frame clones here, not all; method: immunoSEQ multiplex PCR. Seen here are 85,000 to 120,000 clones, about 85% observed once, and the top ten hold 2.4%. The receptor's source is a human donor with non-small cell lung cancer that progressed on radiotherapy plus ipilimumab. Some clones in this sample may be carry-over from other donors' samples. The specimen comprised peripheral blood, sampled from a patient treated with radiotherapy plus ipilimumab. The V call is TRBV5-1, the J call TRBJ1-1, with no clear D. Written as DNA, the CDR3 is TGCGCCAGCAGCTGGGCTGGGGTGAACACTGAAGCTTTCTTT. Protein sequence: CASSWAGVNTEAFF.